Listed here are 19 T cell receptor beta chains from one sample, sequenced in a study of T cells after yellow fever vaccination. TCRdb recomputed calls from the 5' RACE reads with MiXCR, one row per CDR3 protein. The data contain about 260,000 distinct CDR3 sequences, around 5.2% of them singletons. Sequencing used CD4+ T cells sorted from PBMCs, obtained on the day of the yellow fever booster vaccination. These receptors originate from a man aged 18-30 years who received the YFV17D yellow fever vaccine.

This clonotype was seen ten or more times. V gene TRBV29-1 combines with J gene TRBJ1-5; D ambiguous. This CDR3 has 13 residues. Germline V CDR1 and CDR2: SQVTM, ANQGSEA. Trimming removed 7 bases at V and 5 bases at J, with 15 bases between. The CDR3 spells CSARTGNDQPQHF. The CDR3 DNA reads TGCAGCGCCCGGACGGGGAACGATCAGCCCCAGCATTTT.

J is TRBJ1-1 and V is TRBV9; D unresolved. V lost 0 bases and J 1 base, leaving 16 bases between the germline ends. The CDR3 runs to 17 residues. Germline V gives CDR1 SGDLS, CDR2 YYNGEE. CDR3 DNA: TGTGCCAGCAGCGTAGGGGTCGGGCCTTCGGGGAACACTGAAGCTTTCTTT. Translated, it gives CASSVGVGPSGNTEAFF.

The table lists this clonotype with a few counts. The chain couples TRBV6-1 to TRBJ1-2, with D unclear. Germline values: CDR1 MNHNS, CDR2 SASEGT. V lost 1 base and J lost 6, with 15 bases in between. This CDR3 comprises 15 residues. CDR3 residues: CASSEGVRKRDGYTF. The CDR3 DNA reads TGTGCCAGCAGTGAAGGCGTTAGGAAGCGGGATGGCTACACCTTC.

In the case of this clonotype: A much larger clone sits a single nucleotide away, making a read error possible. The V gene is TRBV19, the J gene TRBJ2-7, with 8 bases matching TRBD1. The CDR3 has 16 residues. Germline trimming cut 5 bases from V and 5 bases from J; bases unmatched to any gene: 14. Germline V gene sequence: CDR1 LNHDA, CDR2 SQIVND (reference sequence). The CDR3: CASSPHARGQGHEQYF. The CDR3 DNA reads TGTGCCAGTAGTCCTCACGCAAGAGGACAGGGACACGAGCAGTACTTC.

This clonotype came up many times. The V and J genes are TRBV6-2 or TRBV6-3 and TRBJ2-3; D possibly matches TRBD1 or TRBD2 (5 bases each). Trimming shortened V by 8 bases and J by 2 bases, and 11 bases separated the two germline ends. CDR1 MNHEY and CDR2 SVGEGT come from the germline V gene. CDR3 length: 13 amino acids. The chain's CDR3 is CASGQGDTDTQYF. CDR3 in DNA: TGTGCCAGCGGCCAGGGAGACACAGATACGCAGTATTTT.

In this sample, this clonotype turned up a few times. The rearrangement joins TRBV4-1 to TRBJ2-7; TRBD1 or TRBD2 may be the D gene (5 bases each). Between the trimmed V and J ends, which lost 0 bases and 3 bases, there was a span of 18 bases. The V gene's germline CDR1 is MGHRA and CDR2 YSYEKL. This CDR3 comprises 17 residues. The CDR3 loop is CASSQEGRRPDNYEQYV. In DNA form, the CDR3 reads TGCGCCAGCAGCCAAGAGGGACGGAGACCCGACAACTACGAGCAGTACGTC.

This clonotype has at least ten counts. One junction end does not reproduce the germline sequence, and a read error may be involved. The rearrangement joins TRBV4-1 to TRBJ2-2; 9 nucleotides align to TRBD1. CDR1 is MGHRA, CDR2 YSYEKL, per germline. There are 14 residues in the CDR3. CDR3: CASRDREWTGELFF. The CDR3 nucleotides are TGCGCCAGCCGGGACAGGGAGTGGACCGGGGAGTTGTTTTTT.

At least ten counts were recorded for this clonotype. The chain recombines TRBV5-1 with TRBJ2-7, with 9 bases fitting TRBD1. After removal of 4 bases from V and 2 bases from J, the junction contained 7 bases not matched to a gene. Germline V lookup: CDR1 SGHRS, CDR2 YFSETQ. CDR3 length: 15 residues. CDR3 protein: CASSARQGEAYEQYF. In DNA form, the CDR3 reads TGCGCCAGCAGCGCCCGACAGGGGGAGGCCTACGAGCAGTACTTC.

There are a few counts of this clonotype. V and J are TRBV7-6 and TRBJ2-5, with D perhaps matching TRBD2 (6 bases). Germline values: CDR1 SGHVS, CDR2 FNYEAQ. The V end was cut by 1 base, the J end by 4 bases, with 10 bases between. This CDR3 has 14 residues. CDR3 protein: CASSLVLGGETQYF. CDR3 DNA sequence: TGTGCCAGCAGCTTAGTGCTCGGGGGAGAGACCCAGTACTTC.

This CDR3 is CASSLGDRGLEQYV. The CDR3 coding sequence is TGTGCCAGCAGCTTAGGGGACAGGGGTCTCGAGCAGTACGTC. This sequence joins TRBV11-2 and TRBJ2-7; TRBD1 aligns across 10 bases. This CDR3 region has 14 residues. Per the germline V gene, CDR1 is SGHAT and CDR2 is FQNNGV. V shed 1 base, J shed 6 bases, and the junction held 3 bases outside the gene matches.

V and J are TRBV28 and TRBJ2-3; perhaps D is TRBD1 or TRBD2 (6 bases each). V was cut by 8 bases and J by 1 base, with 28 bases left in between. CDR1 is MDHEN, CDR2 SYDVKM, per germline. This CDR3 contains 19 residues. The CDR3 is CASGYSYGGRVYRTDTQYF. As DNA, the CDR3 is TGTGCCAGCGGATATAGCTACGGGGGCCGGGTCTATCGCACAGATACGCAGTATTTT.

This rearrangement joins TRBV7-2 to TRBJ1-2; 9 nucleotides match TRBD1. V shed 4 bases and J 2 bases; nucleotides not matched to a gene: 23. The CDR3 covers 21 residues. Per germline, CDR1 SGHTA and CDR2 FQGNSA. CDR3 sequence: CASSSGRLWRLGTGPNYGYTF. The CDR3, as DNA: TGTGCCAGCAGCTCCGGGCGGTTGTGGCGATTAGGGACAGGGCCGAACTATGGCTACACCTTC.

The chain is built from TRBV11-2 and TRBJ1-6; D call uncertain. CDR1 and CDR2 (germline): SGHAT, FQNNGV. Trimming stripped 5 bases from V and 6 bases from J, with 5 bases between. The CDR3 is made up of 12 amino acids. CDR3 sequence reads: CASSPPNSPLHF. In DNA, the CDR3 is TGTGCCAGCAGCCCGCCTAATTCACCCCTCCACTTT. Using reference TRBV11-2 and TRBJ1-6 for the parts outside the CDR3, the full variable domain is EAGVAQSPRYKIIEKRQSVAFWCNPISGHATLYWYQQILGQGPKLLIQFQNNGVVDDSQLPKDRFSAERLKGVDSTLKIQPAKLEDSAVYLCASSPPNSPLHFGNGTRLTVT.

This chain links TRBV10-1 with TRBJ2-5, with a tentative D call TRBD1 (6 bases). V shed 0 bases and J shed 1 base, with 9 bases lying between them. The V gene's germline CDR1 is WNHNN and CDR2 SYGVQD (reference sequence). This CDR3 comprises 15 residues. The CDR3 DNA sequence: TGCGCCAGCAGTGAGTCCGGGACACCCCAAGAGACCCAGTACTTC. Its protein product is CASSESGTPQETQYF.

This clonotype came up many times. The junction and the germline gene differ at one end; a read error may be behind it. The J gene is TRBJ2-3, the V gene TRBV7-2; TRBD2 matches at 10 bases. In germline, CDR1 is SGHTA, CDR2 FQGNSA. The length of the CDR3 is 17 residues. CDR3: CASSIAAGTSGTDTQYF. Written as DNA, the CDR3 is TGTGCCAGCAGCATAGCGGCGGGGACTAGCGGCACAGATACGCAGTATTTT.

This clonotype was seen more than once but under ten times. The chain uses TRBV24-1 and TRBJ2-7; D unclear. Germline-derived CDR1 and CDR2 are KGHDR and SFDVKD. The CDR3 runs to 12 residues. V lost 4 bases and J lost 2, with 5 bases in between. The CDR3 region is CATSEVAYEQYV. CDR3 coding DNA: TGTGCCACCAGTGAGGTTGCCTACGAGCAGTACGTC.

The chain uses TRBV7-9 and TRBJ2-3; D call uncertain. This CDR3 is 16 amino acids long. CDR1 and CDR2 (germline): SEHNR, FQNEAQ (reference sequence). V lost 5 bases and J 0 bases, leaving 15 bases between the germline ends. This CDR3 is CASSQLAISSTDTQYF. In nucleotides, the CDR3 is TGTGCCAGCAGCCAGCTTGCCATATCTAGCACAGATACGCAGTATTTT.

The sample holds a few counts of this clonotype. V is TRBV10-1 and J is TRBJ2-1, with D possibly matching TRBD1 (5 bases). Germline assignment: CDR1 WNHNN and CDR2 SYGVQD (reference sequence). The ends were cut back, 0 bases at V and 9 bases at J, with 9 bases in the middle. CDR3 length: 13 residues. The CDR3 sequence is CASSESQGTEQFF. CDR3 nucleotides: TGCGCCAGCAGTGAGTCGCAGGGAACTGAGCAGTTCTTC.

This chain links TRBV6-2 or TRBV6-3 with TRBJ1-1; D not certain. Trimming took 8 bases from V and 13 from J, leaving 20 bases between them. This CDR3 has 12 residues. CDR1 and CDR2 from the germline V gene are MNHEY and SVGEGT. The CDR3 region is CASGKPASKVFF. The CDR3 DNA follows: TGTGCCAGCGGAAAGCCGGCCAGTAAGGTTTTCTTT.